The TCR beta chain described here comes from a study of blood T cell repertoires in COVID-19. Background on the study: PBMCs, B-cell-depleted T cells, or T cells provided the cDNA or gDNA that made up the material.

It was during active infection that Seattle patients were enrolled and then longitudinally followed. The authors' processing: Cell counts per sample came from amplifying reference gene primers. The repertoire was sequenced with immunoSEQ multiplex PCR; TCRdb's copy has only in-frame clones and lacks some. The V and J calls and clone size are taken from that table; D and trimming were inferred from the DNA. Seen here are approximately 110,000 clones, approximately 89% observed once, and the top ten hold just over 5.5%. V was trimmed by 3 bases and J by 5 bases, leaving 17 bases between them. The CDR3 is made up of 15 amino acids. Germline V gene lookup returns CDR1 LGHDT and CDR2 YNNKEL (reference sequence).

The rearrangement uses TRBV3-1 (or the pseudogene TRBV3-2) and TRBJ2-7; tentative D call: TRBD1 (6 bases). The sequence was collected from a woman in her sixties or seventies with COVID-19, enrolled during active disease. Sequences were obtained from peripheral blood. Written as DNA, the CDR3 is TGTGCCAGCAGCCACGCCGGGACACTTCGCCACGAGCAGTACTTC. It yields the protein CASSHAGTLRHEQYF.